The source of this T cell receptor beta chain is a study of graft-versus-host responses after intestinal transplantation. Background on the study: Multivisceral, liver-intestinal, or isolated intestinal transplants were performed in recipients.

CDR3 size: 15 residues. Germline lookup yields CDR1 SNHLY and CDR2 FYNNEI. V was clipped by 3 bases and J by 6 bases; unmatched bases: 8. TCRdb keeps only in-frame clones here, not all; method: immunoSEQ multiplex PCR. The sample shows approximately 100,000 clones, 86% of them seen only once. The chain has TRBV2 and TRBJ1-5; TRBD1 agrees at 7 bases. Sequenced material: PBMCs, taken 255 days after intestinal transplant. The sequence derives from a human patient who received an intestinal transplant, so some T cells may come from the graft donor. For the CDR3, the DNA is TGTGCCAGCAGTGAGGTGACAGGGCGAGGTCAGCCCCAGCATTTT. Encoded protein: CASSEVTGRGQPQHF.